This paragraph covers one TCR beta chain sequence. No antigen is known for it. The data stem from a study of T cells expressing NK-cell markers. Study-wide context: Among eight sequenced donors, seven carried HCMV seropositivity while one was seronegative. Study-wide results and limits: Among CD8+ T cells from 5 to 7 donors, dominant NKG2C+ clonotypes accounted for roughly 1.0-8%.

Scientists made TCR beta cDNA using 5'RACE template switching with UMIs. Reprocessing the 5' RACE reads, TCRdb reports a single entry for every CDR3 protein and omits DNA. The sample table includes some 150,000 distinct CDR3 sequences. The CDR3 spans 15 residues. The clonotype was recovered from a man aged 18 to 29 in good health. This chain connects TRBV12-3 or TRBV12-4 to TRBJ2-1; TCRdb's D call of TRBD1 is untestable without DNA. Sample: blood T cells: a sorted CD56 or NKG2C T cell subset, CD4+ or CD8+ T cells, or bulk PBMC T cells (not recorded which). CDR3: CASSSYQGAYNEQFF.